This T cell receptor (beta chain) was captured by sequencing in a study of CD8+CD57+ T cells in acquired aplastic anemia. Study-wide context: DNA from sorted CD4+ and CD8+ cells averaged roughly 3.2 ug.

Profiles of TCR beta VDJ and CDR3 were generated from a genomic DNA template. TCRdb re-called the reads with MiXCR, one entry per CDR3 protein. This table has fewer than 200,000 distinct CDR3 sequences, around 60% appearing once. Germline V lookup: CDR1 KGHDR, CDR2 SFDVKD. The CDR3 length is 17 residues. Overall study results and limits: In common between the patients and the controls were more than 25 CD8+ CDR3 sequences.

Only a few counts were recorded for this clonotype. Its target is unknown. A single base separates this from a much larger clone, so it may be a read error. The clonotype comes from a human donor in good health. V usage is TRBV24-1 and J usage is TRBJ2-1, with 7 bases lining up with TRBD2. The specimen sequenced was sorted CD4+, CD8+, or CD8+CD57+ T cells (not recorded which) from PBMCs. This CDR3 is CATSDLPRDVGRDEQSF. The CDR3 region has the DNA TGTGCCACCAGTGATTTGCCCCGGGACGTAGGGAGGGATGAGCAGTCCTTC.